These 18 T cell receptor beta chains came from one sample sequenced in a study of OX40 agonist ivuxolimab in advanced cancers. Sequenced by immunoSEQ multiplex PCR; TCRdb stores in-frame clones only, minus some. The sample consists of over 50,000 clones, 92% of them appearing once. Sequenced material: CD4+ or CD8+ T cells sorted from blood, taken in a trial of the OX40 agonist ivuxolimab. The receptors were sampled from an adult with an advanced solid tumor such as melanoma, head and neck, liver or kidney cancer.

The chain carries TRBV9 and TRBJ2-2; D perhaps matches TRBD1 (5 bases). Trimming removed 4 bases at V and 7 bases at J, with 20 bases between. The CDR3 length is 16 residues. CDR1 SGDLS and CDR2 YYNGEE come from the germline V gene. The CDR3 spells CASSLRGPVPNGELFF. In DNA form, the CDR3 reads TGTGCCAGCAGCCTAAGGGGCCCAGTCCCCAACGGGGAGCTGTTTTTT.

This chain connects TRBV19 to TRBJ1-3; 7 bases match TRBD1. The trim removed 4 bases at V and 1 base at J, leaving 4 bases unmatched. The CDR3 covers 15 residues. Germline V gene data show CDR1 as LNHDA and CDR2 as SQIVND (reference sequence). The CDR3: CASSTTGVSGNTIYF. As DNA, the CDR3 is TGTGCCAGTAGTACCACAGGGGTATCTGGAAACACCATATATTTT.

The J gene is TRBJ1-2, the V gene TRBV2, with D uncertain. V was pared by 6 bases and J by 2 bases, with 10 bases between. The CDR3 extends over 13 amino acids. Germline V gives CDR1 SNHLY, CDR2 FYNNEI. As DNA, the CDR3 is TGTGCCAGCAGGCTTGCGCACAACTATGGCTACACCTTC. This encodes CASRLAHNYGYTF.

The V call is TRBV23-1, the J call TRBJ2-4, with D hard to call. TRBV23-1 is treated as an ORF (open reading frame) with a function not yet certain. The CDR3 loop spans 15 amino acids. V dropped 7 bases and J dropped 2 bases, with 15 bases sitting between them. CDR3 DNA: TGCGCCAGCATCCCGGGCGGATTAACCAAAAACATTCAGTACTTC. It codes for CASIPGGLTKNIQYF.

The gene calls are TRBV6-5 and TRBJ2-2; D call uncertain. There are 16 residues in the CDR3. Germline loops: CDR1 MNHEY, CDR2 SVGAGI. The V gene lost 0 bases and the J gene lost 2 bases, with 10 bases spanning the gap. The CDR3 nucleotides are TGTGCCAGCAGTTACTCCGGCCCCATTAACACCGGGGAGCTGTTTTTT. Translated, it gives CASSYSGPINTGELFF.

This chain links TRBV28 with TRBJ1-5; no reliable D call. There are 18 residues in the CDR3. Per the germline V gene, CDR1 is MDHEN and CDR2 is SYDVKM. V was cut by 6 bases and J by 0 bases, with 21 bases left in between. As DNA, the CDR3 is TGTGCCAGCAGGCCAAGACCCGGGTCCATTAATAGCAATCAGCCCCAGCATTTT. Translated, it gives CASRPRPGSINSNQPQHF. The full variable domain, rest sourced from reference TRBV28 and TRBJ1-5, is DVKVTQSSRYLVKRTGEKVFLECVQDMDHENMFWYRQDPGLGLRLIYFSYDVKMKEKGDIPEGYSVSREKKERFSLILESASTNQTSMYLCASRPRPGSINSNQPQHFGDGTRLSIL.

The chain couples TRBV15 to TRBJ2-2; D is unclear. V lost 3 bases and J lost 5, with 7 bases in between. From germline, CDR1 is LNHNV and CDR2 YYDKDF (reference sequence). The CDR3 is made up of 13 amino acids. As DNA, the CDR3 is TGTGCCACCAGCAGCGGGCAGACCGGGGAGCTGTTTTTT. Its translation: CATSSGQTGELFF. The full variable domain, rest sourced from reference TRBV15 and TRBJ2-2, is DAMVIQNPRYQVTQFGKPVTLSCSQTLNHNVMYWYQQKSSQAPKLLFHYYDKDFNNEADTPDNFQSRRPNTSFCFLDIRSPGLGDTAMYLCATSSGQTGELFFGEGSRLTVL.

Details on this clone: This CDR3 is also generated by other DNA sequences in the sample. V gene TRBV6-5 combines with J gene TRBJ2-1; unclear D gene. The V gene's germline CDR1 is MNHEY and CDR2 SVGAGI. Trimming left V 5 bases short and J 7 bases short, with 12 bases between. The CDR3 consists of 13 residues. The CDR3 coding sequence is TGTGCCAGCAGTCAAGGGCAGGTGAATGAGCAGTTCTTC. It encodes CASSQGQVNEQFF.

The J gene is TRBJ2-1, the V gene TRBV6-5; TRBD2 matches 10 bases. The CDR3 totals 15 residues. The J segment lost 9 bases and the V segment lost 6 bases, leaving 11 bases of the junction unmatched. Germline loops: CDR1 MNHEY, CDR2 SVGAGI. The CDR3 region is CASSRASGGLGEQFF. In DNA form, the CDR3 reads TGTGCCAGCAGCCGAGCTAGCGGGGGCCTTGGTGAGCAGTTCTTC.

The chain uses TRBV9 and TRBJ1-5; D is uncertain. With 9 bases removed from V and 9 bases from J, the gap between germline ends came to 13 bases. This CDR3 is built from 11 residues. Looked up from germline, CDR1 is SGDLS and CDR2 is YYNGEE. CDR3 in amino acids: CATCNMWPQHF. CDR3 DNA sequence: TGTGCCACCTGTAATATGTGGCCCCAGCATTTT.

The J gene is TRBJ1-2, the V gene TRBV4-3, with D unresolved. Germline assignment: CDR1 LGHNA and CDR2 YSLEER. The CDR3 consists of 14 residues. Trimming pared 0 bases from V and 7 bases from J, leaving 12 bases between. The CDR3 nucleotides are TGCGCCAGCAGCCAAGAATTGGGTACGAGTGGCTACACCTTC. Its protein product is CASSQELGTSGYTF.

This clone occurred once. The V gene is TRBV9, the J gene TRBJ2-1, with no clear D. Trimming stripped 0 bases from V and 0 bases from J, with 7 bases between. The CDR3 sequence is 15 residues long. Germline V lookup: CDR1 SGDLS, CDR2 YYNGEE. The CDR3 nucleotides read TGTGCCAGCAGCGTAGTAATAAGCTCCTACAATGAGCAGTTCTTC. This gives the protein CASSVVISSYNEQFF.

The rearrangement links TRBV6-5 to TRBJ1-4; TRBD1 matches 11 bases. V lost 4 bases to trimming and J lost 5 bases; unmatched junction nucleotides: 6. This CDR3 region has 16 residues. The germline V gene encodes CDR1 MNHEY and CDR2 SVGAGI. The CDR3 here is CASSSDRGHWNEKLFF. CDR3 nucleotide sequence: TGTGCCAGCAGTTCGGACAGGGGGCACTGGAATGAAAAACTGTTTTTT.

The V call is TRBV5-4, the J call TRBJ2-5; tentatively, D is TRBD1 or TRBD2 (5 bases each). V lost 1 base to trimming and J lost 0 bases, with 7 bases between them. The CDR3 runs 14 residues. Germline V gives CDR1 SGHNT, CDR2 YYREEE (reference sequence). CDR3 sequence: CASSLRGDQETQYF. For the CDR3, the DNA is TGTGCCAGCAGCTTGAGAGGGGACCAAGAGACCCAGTACTTC.

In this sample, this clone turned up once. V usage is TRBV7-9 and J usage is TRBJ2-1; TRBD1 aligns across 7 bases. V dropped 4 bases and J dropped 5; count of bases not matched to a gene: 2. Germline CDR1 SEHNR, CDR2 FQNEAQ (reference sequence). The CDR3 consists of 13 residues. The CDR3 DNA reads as TGTGCCAGCAGCTGGGACAGCAACAATGAGCAGTTCTTC. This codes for CASSWDSNNEQFF. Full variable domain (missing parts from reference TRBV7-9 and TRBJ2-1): DTGVSQNPRHKITKRGQNVTFRCDPISEHNRLYWYRQTLGQGPEFLTYFQNEAQLEKSRLLSDRFSAERPKGSFSTLEIQRTEQGDSAMYLCASSWDSNNEQFFGPGTRLTVL.

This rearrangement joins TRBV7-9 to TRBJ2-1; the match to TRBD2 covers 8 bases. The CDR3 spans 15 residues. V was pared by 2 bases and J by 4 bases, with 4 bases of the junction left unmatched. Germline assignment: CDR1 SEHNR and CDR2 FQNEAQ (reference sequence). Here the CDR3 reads CASSLTSGVYNEQFF. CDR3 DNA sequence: TGTGCCAGCAGCTTAACTAGCGGAGTTTACAATGAGCAGTTCTTC.

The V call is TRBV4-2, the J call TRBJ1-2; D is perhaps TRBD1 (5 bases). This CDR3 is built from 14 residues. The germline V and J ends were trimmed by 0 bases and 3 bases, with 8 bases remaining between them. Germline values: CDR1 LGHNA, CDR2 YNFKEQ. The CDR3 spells CASSQDQGDYGYTF. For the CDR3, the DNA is TGTGCCAGCAGCCAAGACCAGGGAGACTATGGCTACACCTTC.

The CDR3 region has the DNA TGTGCCAGCAGCTTAGGGACAGACGGAAACACCATATATTTT. It encodes CASSLGTDGNTIYF. The gene calls are TRBV13 and TRBJ1-3, with a weak D call TRBD1 (5 bases). Germline assignment: CDR1 PRHDT and CDR2 FYEKMQ (reference sequence). CDR3 length: 14 residues. V lost 0 bases and J lost 4, with 7 bases in between.